This is a list of T cell receptor beta chains from one sample in a study of shared clonotypes between healthy human individuals. Profiling relied on immunoSEQ multiplex PCR, and the TCRdb table lists in-frame clones only, not all of them. This sample has some 510,000 clones, with around 74% found just once. The sample taken for sequencing was PBMCs. The receptors come from a woman aged 35 to 49 in good health. Some clones in this sample may be carry-over from other donors' samples. Each CDR3 is given without its conserved first and last residue. A D gene is named only where the DNA matches it firmly.

v_gene	j_gene	d_gene	CDR3aa
TRBV28	TRBJ1-5	.	ASGRGRKGNQPQH
TRBV5-4	TRBJ2-7	TRBD2	ASSSGGAPGEQY
TRBV2	TRBJ2-2	TRBD2	ASSVRLAGSGGELF
TRBV7-2	TRBJ1-1	.	ASSYGRNTEAF
TRBV10-2	TRBJ2-1	TRBD2	ASSEAGLAGVPMDEQF
TRBV7-2	TRBJ2-3	.	ASSPYFTDTQY
TRBV4-1	TRBJ2-7	.	ASSQDLFGAGRTYEQY
TRBV5-1	TRBJ1-2	TRBD1	ASSLTAGGNYGYT
TRBV2	TRBJ2-7	TRBD2	ASSRTSAEQY
TRBV15	TRBJ1-4	TRBD1	ATSKGTASEGQLF
TRBV29-1	TRBJ1-2	.	SVEKSHGYT
TRBV9	TRBJ2-1	.	ASSVGQQENNEQF
TRBV28	TRBJ2-3	.	ASSLTSDTQY